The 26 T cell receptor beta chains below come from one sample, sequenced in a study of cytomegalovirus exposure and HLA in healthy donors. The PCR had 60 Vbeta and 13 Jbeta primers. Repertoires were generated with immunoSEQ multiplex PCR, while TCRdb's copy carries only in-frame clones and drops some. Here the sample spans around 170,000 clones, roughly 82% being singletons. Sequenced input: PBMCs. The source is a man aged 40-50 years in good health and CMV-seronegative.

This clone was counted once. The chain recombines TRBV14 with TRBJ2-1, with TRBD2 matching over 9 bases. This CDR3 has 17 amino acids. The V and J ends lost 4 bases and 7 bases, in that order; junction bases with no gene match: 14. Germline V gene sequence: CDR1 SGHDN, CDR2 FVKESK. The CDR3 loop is CASSPLGRGGALNEQFF. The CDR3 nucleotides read TGTGCCAGCAGCCCTCTGGGACGCGGGGGGGCCTTGAATGAGCAGTTCTTC.

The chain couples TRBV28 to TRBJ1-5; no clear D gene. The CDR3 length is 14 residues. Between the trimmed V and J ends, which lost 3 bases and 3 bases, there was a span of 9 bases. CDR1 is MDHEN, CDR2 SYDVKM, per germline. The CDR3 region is CASSLNRYNQPQHF. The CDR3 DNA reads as TGTGCCAGCAGTTTGAACAGATACAATCAGCCCCAGCATTTT.

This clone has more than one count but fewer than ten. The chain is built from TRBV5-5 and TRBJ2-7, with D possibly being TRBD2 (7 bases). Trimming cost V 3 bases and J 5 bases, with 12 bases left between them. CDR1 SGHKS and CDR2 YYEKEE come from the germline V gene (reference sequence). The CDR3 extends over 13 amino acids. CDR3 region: CASSWREGDEQYF. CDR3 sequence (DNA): TGTGCCAGCAGCTGGAGGGAGGGGGACGAGCAGTACTTC.

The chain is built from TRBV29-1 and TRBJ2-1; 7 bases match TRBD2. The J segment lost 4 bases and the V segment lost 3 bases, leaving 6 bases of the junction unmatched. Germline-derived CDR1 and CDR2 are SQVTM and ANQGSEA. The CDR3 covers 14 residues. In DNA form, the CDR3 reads TGCAGCGTTGATCTGCGGGGGACTTACAATGAGCAGTTCTTC. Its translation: CSVDLRGTYNEQFF.

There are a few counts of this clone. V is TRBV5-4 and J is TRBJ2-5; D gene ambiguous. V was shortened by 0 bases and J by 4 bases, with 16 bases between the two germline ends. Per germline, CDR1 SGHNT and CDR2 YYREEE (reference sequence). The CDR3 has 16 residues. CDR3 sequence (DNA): TGTGCCAGCAGCTTGGGAAGTCCCCAACTTGCAGAGACCCAGTACTTC. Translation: CASSLGSPQLAETQYF. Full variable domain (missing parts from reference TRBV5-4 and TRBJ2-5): ETGVTQSPTHLIKTRGQQVTLRCSSQSGHNTVSWYQQALGQGPQFIFQYYREEENGRGNFPPRFSGLQFPNYSSELNVNALELDDSALYLCASSLGSPQLAETQYFGPGTRLLVL.

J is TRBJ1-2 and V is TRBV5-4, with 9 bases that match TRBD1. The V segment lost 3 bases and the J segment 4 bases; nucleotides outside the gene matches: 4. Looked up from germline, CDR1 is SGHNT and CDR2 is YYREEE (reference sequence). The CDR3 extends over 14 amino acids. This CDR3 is CASSSLQGAYGYTF. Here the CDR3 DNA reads TGTGCCAGCAGCTCGTTACAGGGGGCCTATGGCTACACCTTC.

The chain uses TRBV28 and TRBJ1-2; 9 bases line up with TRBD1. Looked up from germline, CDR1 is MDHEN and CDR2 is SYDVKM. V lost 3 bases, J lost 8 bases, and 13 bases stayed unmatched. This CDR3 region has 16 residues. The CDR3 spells CASSFAQQGALKGYTF. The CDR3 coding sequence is TGTGCCAGCAGTTTTGCTCAACAGGGGGCTTTGAAGGGCTACACCTTC.

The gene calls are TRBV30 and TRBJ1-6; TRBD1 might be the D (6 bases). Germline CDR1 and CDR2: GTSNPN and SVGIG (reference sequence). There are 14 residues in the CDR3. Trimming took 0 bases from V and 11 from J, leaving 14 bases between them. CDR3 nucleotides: TGTGCCTGGAGTGTAACAGGGAGGGTGCCACCCCTCCACTTT. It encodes CAWSVTGRVPPLHF.

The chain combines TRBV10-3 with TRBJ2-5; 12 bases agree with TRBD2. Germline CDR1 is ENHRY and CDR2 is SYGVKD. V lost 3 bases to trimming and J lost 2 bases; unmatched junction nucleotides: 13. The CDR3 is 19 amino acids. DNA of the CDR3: TGTGCCATCAGTGACCCTTCTTCTAGCGGGGGGGCCGGGCAAGAGACCCAGTACTTC. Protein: CAISDPSSSGGAGQETQYF.

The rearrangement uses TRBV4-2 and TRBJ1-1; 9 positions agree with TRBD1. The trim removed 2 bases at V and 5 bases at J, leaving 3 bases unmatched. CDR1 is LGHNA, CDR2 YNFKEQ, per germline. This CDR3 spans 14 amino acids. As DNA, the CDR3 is TGTGCCAGCAGCCAATACGACAGGGGGACTGAAGCTTTCTTT. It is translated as CASSQYDRGTEAFF.

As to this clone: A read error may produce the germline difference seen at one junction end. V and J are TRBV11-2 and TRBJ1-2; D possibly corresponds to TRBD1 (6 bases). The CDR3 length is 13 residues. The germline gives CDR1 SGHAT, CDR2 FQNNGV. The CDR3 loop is CASSLDRLYGYTF. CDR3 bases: TGTGCCAGCAGCCTAGACAGGCTCTATGGCTACACCTTC.

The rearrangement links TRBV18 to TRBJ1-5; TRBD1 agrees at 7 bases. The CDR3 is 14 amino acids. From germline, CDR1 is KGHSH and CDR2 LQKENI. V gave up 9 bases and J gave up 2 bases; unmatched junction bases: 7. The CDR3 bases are TGTGCCAGTTCGGACAGGTCGGGCAATCAGCCCCAGCATTTT. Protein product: CASSDRSGNQPQHF.

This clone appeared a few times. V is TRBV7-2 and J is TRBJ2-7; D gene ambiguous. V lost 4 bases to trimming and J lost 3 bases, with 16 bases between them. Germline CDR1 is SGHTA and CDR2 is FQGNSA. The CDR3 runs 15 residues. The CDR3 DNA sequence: TGTGCCAGCAGCTATACCTCGCGTGGGCTCTACGAGCAGTACTTC. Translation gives CASSYTSRGLYEQYF.

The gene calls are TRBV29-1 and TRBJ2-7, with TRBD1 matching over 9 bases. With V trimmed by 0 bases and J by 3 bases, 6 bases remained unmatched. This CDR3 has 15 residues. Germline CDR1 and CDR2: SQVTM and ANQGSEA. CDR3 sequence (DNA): TGCAGCGTTGAAGATGCGGGACAGGGAGGCTACGAGCAGTACTTC. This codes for CSVEDAGQGGYEQYF.

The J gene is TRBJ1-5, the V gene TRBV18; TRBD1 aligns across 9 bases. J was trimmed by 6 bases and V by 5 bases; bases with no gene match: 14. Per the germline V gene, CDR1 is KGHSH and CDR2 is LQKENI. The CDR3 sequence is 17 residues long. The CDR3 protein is CASSKFPSGQGTQPQHF. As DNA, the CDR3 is TGTGCCAGCTCAAAATTCCCCTCGGGACAGGGAACTCAGCCCCAGCATTTT.

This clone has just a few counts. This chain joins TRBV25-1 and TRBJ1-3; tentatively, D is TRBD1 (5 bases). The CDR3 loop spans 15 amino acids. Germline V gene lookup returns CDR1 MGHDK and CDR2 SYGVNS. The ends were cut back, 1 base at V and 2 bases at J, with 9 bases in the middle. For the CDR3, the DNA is TGTGCCAGCAGTGAATTAGGGGTGGCTGGAAACACCATATATTTT. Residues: CASSELGVAGNTIYF. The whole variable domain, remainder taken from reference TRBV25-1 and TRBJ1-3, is EADIYQTPRYLVIGTGKKITLECSQTMGHDKMYWYQQDPGMELHLIHYSYGVNSTEKGDLSSESTVSRIRTEHFPLTLESARPSHTSQYLCASSELGVAGNTIYFGEGSWLTVV.

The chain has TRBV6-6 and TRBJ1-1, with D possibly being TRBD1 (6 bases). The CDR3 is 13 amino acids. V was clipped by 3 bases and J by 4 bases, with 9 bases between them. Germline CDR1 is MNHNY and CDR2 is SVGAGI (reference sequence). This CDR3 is CASSYNRATEAFF. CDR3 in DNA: TGTGCCAGCAGTTATAACAGGGCCACTGAAGCTTTCTTT.

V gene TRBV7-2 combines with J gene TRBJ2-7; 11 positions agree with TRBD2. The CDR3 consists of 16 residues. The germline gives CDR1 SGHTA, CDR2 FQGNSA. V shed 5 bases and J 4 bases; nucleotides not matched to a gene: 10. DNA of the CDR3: TGTGCCAGCAGCACCTATCCTAGCGGGGGGCCGTACGAGCAGTACTTC. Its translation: CASSTYPSGGPYEQYF.

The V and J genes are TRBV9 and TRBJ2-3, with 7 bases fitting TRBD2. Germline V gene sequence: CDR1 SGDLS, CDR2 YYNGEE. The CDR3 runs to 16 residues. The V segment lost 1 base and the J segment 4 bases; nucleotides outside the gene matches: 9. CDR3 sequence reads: CASSVLPSGAADTQYF. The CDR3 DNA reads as TGTGCCAGCAGCGTATTACCCAGCGGGGCAGCAGATACGCAGTATTTT.

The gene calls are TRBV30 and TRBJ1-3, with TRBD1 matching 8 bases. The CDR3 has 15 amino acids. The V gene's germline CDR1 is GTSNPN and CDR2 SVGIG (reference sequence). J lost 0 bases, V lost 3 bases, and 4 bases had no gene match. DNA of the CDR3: TGTGCCTGGAGGACAGGGGTCAGCTCTGGAAACACCATATATTTT. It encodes CAWRTGVSSGNTIYF. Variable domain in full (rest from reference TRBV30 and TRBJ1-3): SQTIHQWPATLVQPVGSPLSLECTVEGTSNPNLYWYRQAAGRGLQLLFYSVGIGQISSEVPQNLSASRPQDRQFILSSKKLLLSDSGFYLCAWRTGVSSGNTIYFGEGSWLTVV.

Here the CDR3 reads CASSQVDGDSSSYNEQFF. CDR3 DNA: TGTGCCAGCAGCCAAGTTGACGGGGACAGCAGCTCCTACAATGAGCAGTTCTTC. V gene TRBV14 combines with J gene TRBJ2-1; 7 nucleotides match TRBD1. Per germline, CDR1 SGHDN and CDR2 FVKESK. The ends lost 1 base at V and 0 bases at J; junction bases unmatched: 9. The CDR3 totals 18 residues. The variable domain in full, with the rest retrieved from reference TRBV14 and TRBJ2-1, is EAGVTQFPSHSVIEKGQTVTLRCDPISGHDNLYWYRRVMGKEIKFLLHFVKESKQDESGMPNNRFLAERTGGTYSTLKVQPAELEDSGVYFCASSQVDGDSSSYNEQFFGPGTRLTVL.

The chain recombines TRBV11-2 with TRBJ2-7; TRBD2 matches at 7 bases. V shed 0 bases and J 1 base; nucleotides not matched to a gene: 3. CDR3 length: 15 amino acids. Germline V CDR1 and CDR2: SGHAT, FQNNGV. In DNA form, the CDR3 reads TGTGCCAGCAGCTTAGAAGCGGGGAAGTCCTACGAGCAGTACTTC. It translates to CASSLEAGKSYEQYF.

CDR3 region: CASSLLLPVTNEQFF. The CDR3 DNA sequence: TGCGCCAGCAGCTTGTTGCTGCCGGTAACCAATGAGCAGTTCTTC. This rearrangement joins TRBV5-1 to TRBJ2-1, with no clear D. The CDR3 has 15 residues. Trimming cost V 1 base and J 6 bases, with 14 bases left between them. CDR1 and CDR2 from the germline V gene are SGHRS and YFSETQ.

The CDR3 bases are TGTGCCAGTAGTCGACCGGGACAGGGTACTAATCGGTTTTTT. Translation gives CASSRPGQGTNRFF. The rearrangement uses TRBV19 and TRBJ1-4; 9 bases fit TRBD1. The V segment lost 5 bases and the J segment 16 bases; nucleotides outside the gene matches: 14. In germline, CDR1 is LNHDA, CDR2 SQIVND (reference sequence). The CDR3 spans 14 residues.

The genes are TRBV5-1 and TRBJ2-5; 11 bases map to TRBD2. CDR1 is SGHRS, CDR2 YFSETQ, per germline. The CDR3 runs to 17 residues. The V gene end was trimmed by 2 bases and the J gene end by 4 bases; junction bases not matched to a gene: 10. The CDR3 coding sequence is TGCGCCAGCAGCTTAGGACTAGCGGGCCCTTTCTCAGAGACCCAGTACTTC. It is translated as CASSLGLAGPFSETQYF. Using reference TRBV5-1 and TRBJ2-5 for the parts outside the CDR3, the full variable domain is KAGVTQTPRYLIKTRGQQVTLSCSPISGHRSVSWYQQTPGQGLQFLFEYFSETQRNKGNFPGRFSGRQFSNSRSEMNVSTLELGDSALYLCASSLGLAGPFSETQYFGPGTRLLVL.

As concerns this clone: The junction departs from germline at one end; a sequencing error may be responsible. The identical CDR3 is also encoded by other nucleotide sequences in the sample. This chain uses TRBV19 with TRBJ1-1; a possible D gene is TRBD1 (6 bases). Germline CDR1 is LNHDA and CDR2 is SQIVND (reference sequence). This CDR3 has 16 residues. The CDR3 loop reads CASSTHRALMNTEAFF. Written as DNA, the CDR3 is TGTGCCAGTAGTACCCACAGGGCCTTGATGAACACTGAAGCCTTCTTT.